The T cell receptor (beta chain) described here comes from a study of regulatory T cells in long-lasting Graves disease. Both iRepertoire HTBI primers and Arm-PCR of CDR3 regions were used to build the TCR beta libraries. TCRdb independently ran MiXCR on the multiplex PCR reads; one entry per CDR3 protein. The data hold hundreds of thousands of distinct CDR3 sequences, with approximately 29% observed a single time. Time point: persistent/refractory GD, antithyroid drugs over 5 years with positive TRAb. There was RNA extracted from PBMCs, and the TCR library was made from it. EDTA tubes received roughly 10 milliliters of drawn peripheral blood. The CDR3 covers 11 residues. The germline V and J ends were trimmed by 0 bases and 10 bases, with 6 bases remaining between them. Germline CDR1 and CDR2: SQVTM and ANQGSEA.

This receptor was obtained from a female donor with Graves disease. The chain joins TRBV29-1 to TRBJ1-4; no reliable D call. This material consisted of peripheral blood mononuclear cells (PBMCs), taken when the disease was refractory, from a patient treated with antithyroid drugs. CDR3 coding DNA: TGCAGCGTTGAAGATCAGACAAAACTGTTTTTT. Its translation is CSVEDQTKLFF.